This T cell receptor (beta chain) stems from a study of blood T cell repertoires in COVID-19. Study overall: Collection of acute and convalescent COVID-19 samples took place in the United States, Italy and Spain. PBMCs, B-cell-depleted T cells, or T cells were the source of the cDNA or gDNA that made up the material.

In the study's own analysis: Amplification of reference gene primers was used by the study to estimate nucleated cell counts. The protocol was immunoSEQ multiplex PCR, while the TCRdb copy is restricted to in-frame clones and leaves out a portion. The DNA gave D and trimming, while V, J and clone size come from that table. The sample carries under 150,000 clones, 85% recorded once. The ends lost 2 bases at V and 4 bases at J; junction bases unmatched: 5. This CDR3 has 16 amino acids. Germline loops: CDR1 SEHNR, CDR2 FQNEAQ (reference sequence). The sequence was obtained from a human donor in a cohort sampled during active COVID-19. Material for sequencing was peripheral blood. The chain carries TRBV7-9 and TRBJ2-1; 10 bases are a match to TRBD2. In DNA, the CDR3 is TGTGCCAGCAGCTTAAGATCTAGCGGGGGTTACAATGAGCAGTTCTTC. The encoded protein is CASSLRSSGGYNEQFF.